These T cell receptor beta chains were read from a single sample in a study of shared clonotypes between healthy human individuals. TCRdb keeps only in-frame clones here, not all; method: immunoSEQ multiplex PCR. The table shows fewer than 3 million clones, with around 90% occurring only once. Sequenced: naive CD4+ T cells from PBMCs. These receptors were obtained from a man younger than 35 in good health. Some clones in this sample may be carry-over from other donors' samples. CDR3s include the opening cysteine and the closing phenylalanine or tryptophan. D genes are given only for firm matches. Where a row states a size, it is once, few, many or the class of an expanded clone; other rows omit it.

>TRBJ1-6|TRBD1|TRBV5-1|-
TGCGCCAGCAGCTTGGTGGCAGGGGGCGCGTTCTCCTATAATTCACCCCTCCACTTT
CASSLVAGGAFSYNSPLHF
>TRBJ2-4|-|TRBV6-6|once
TGTGCCGCCTTCTCGGGGAAGGCCAAAAACATTCAGTACTTC
CAAFSGKAKNIQYF
>TRBJ2-5|TRBD2|TRBV7-2|-
TGTGCCAGCAGCTTAGGGTCCAGCGGGAGGGCGAGGGAGACCCAGTACTTC
CASSLGSSGRARETQYF
>TRBJ2-5|TRBD2|TRBV28|-
TGTGCCAGCAGTTTAGGCGGGAGGGGGGAGACCCAGTACTTC
CASSLGGRGETQYF
>TRBJ2-1|TRBD2|TRBV5-4|-
TGTGCCAGCAGCTTGCCGACTAGCGGGAGGAATGAGCAGTTCTTC
CASSLPTSGRNEQFF
>TRBJ2-7|TRBD1|TRBV5-1|-
TGCGCCAGCAGCTCGGACAGGGGGCACTACGAGCAGTACTTC
CASSSDRGHYEQYF
>TRBJ2-6|TRBD1|TRBV14|-
TGTGCCAGCAGCCAAAACAGGGGATTCAGCTCTGGGGCCAACGTCCTGACTTTC
CASSQNRGFSSGANVLTF
>TRBJ2-7|TRBD1|TRBV5-1|-
TGCGCCAGCAGCTTCGACAGGGGGACAGAGTACTTC
CASSFDRGTEYF
>TRBJ1-2|-|TRBV5-6|-
TGTGCCAGCAGCCGAACGGGGCCGAACTATGGCTACACCTTC
CASSRTGPNYGYTF
>TRBJ2-1|TRBD2|TRBV4-1|-
TGCGCCAGCAGCCAAGAAAAAGGGCGCGGGACTAGGTTCTACAATGAGCAGTTCTTC
CASSQEKGRGTRFYNEQFF
>TRBJ2-2|-|TRBV27|-
TGTGCCAGCAGTTTCGGCAGTGTAGGAACCGGGGAGCTGTTTTTT
CASSFGSVGTGELFF